This TCR beta chain stems from a study of a mutant IDH1 vaccine in newly diagnosed glioma. About the research overall: Prior therapy was radiotherapy, temozolomide, or both; most received both.

Time point: baseline, week 1 (first vaccination visit). Indicated treatment: pre-vaccination baseline after standard-of-care therapy. Overall study findings and caveats: It seemed that pseudoprogression was not linked to changes in the top peripheral T cell clonotypes. Across multiple MHC alleles, almost 95% of patients had vaccine-induced responses.

V shed 0 bases and J shed 0 bases, with 7 bases lying between them. The CDR3 totals 15 residues. CDR1 and CDR2 from the germline V gene are MGHRA and YSYEKL. As concerns this clone: What it recognizes is unknown.

Sequencing was performed with immunoSEQ multiplex PCR; in TCRdb, only in-frame clones are kept and a portion is missing. Of roughly 68,000 clones listed, 79% are singletons. Sequenced here: PBMCs, sampled from a glioma patient treated with radiotherapy, temozolomide or both. This chain uses TRBV4-1 with TRBJ2-3; D gene unclear. The receptor comes from a man in his fifties with glioma. The CDR3 bases are TGCGCCAGCAGCCAAGATCCCGCTAGCACAGATACGCAGTATTTT. Translating it yields CASSQDPASTDTQYF.